This T cell receptor beta chain came from a study of blood T cell repertoires in COVID-19. Across the whole study: Acute and convalescent COVID-19 specimens originated in the United States, Italy and Spain.

During active infection, Seattle patients enrolled and were then monitored through disease. Authors' methods: Estimated nucleated cell counts came from reference gene primer amplification. Method: immunoSEQ multiplex PCR; TCRdb's copy keeps in-frame clones and lacks some. V, J and clone size were drawn from that table, and D and trimming were deduced from the DNA. Of more than 300,000 clones listed, about 89% were seen once; the top ten hold over 9.5%. There are 16 residues in the CDR3. The V end was cut by 1 base, the J end by 2 bases, with 12 bases between. The germline V gene encodes CDR1 MGHRA and CDR2 YSYEKL.

This TCR was recovered from a woman in her twenties or thirties with COVID-19, enrolled during active disease. The specimen was peripheral blood. The chain uses TRBV4-1 and TRBJ2-1; perhaps TRBD2 as D (7 bases). This CDR3 is CASSQGMGGPYNEQFF. CDR3 in DNA: TGCGCCAGCAGCCAAGGGATGGGGGGGCCCTACAATGAGCAGTTCTTC.